The 29 T cell receptor beta chains below were found in one sample sequenced in a study of cytomegalovirus exposure and HLA in healthy donors. The primer mix had 60 Vbeta and 13 Jbeta primers. Method: immunoSEQ multiplex PCR; TCRdb's copy keeps in-frame clones and lacks some. The sample includes about 190,000 clones. The sample was PBMCs. These receptors were obtained from a woman aged 25 to 39 in good health and CMV-seropositive.

The rearrangement uses TRBV10-1 and TRBJ1-1, with 11 bases identical to TRBD1. The CDR3 length is 15 residues. V lost 5 bases, J lost 1 base, and 3 bases stayed unmatched. Germline CDR1 and CDR2: WNHNN and SYGVQD (reference sequence). As DNA, the CDR3 is TGCGCCAGCAGTCCAGGACAGGGGGCGAACACTGAAGCTTTCTTT. It is translated as CASSPGQGANTEAFF.

As to this clone: Other DNA variants within this sample encode the same CDR3. The chain combines TRBV5-1 with TRBJ2-5; 11 bases map to TRBD1. This CDR3 has 16 residues. Per the germline V gene, CDR1 is SGHRS and CDR2 is YFSETQ. V was pared by 0 bases and J by 5 bases, with 6 bases of the junction left unmatched. In DNA form, the CDR3 reads TGCGCCAGCAGCTTGGCCGGACAGGGGGCGGGGGAGACCCAGTACTTC. Translating it yields CASSLAGQGAGETQYF.

The CDR3: CASSMTGPYEQYF. The CDR3 nucleotides read TGTGCCAGCAGTATGACAGGACCCTACGAGCAGTACTTC. J is TRBJ2-7 and V is TRBV27; the D gene is possibly TRBD1 (6 bases). With 5 bases removed from V and 2 bases from J, the gap between germline ends came to 10 bases. The CDR3 runs to 13 residues. In germline, CDR1 is MNHEY, CDR2 SMNVEV (reference sequence).

In nucleotides, the CDR3 is TGTGCCAGCAGCTTAAAGGGAGGGCCCGATGAGCAGTTCTTC. This codes for CASSLKGGPDEQFF. The chain joins TRBV7-2 to TRBJ2-1, with TRBD2 identical over 7 bases. Germline V gene data show CDR1 as SGHTA and CDR2 as FQGNSA. This CDR3 contains 14 residues. Losses at the gene ends were 2 bases for V and 8 bases for J; bases not matched to a gene: 6.

The gene calls are TRBV5-6 and TRBJ2-7; TRBD2 aligns across 7 bases. V lost 0 bases, J lost 2 bases, and 8 bases stayed unmatched. The CDR3 spans 16 residues. Germline CDR1 reads SGHDT; CDR2 reads YYEEEE. CDR3 sequence: CASSLVSAGRTYEQYF. The CDR3 nucleotides read TGTGCCAGCAGCTTGGTTTCAGCGGGACGTACCTACGAGCAGTACTTC.

V and J are TRBV2 and TRBJ2-2; the D gene is possibly TRBD1 (6 bases). The CDR3 has 14 amino acids. Germline V CDR1 and CDR2: SNHLY, FYNNEI. The V gene lost 6 bases and the J gene lost 7 bases, with 15 bases spanning the gap. The CDR3 nucleotides read TGTGCCAGCAGGACCGGGACATGGGGCGGGGAGCTGTTTTTT. This encodes CASRTGTWGGELFF.

The V gene is TRBV7-2, the J gene TRBJ2-7; D is possibly TRBD2 (7 bases). CDR3 length: 17 amino acids. V shed 6 bases and J shed 2 bases, with 23 bases lying between them. Germline CDR1 is SGHTA and CDR2 is FQGNSA. The CDR3 nucleotides are TGTGCCAGCAGTGGCGGGGGCACGCTAGCGGACCCCTACGAGCAGTACTTC. This codes for CASSGGGTLADPYEQYF.

The CDR3 loop is CAITQDSSYNEQFF. In DNA form, the CDR3 reads TGTGCCATCACACAGGACAGCTCCTACAATGAGCAGTTCTTC. The genes are TRBV10-3 and TRBJ2-1; perhaps TRBD1 as D (6 bases). The CDR3 totals 14 residues. The V gene lost 7 bases and the J gene lost 0 bases, with 10 bases spanning the gap. The V gene's germline CDR1 is ENHRY and CDR2 SYGVKD.

J is TRBJ1-1 and V is TRBV28; possibly TRBD1 for D (5 bases). Germline CDR1 and CDR2: MDHEN and SYDVKM. The CDR3 has 15 amino acids. V lost 5 bases to trimming and J lost 8 bases, with 21 bases between them. Written as DNA, the CDR3 is TGTGCCAGCAGTGAGCCGGGAGGTCGGGGCACAGAAGCTTTCTTT. Protein: CASSEPGGRGTEAFF.

V is TRBV5-6 and J is TRBJ2-5; tentatively, D is TRBD2 (7 bases). The DNA end lines up better with TRBJ2-7; the J call may be wrong. Per germline, CDR1 SGHDT and CDR2 YYEEEE. The CDR3 loop spans 14 amino acids. The CDR3 is CASYSFEGGYEQYF. CDR3 nucleotide sequence: TGTGCCAGCTACTCTTTCGAGGGGGGGTACGAGCAGTACTTC.

The genes are TRBV19 and TRBJ1-1; 9 bases align to TRBD1. Germline CDR1 reads LNHDA; CDR2 reads SQIVND (reference sequence). Trimming at V came to 10 bases and at J to 8 bases, leaving 11 bases not matched to a gene. The CDR3 runs to 13 residues. DNA of the CDR3: TGTGCCACCTCGGACAGGGGATGGGGAGAAGCTTTCTTT. Amino acid sequence: CATSDRGWGEAFF.

The rearrangement links TRBV27 to TRBJ2-5; TRBD2 aligns across 10 bases. This CDR3 is 18 amino acids long. CDR1 is MNHEY and CDR2 is SMNVEV in the germline V gene (reference sequence). V lost 0 bases, J lost 2 bases, and 9 bases stayed unmatched. This CDR3 reads CASSLSGLSGGFQETQYF. The CDR3 nucleotides are TGTGCCAGCAGTTTATCGGGTCTTAGCGGGGGGTTTCAAGAGACCCAGTACTTC.

The chain has TRBV7-2 and TRBJ1-5; D might be TRBD1 (6 bases). CDR1 SGHTA and CDR2 FQGNSA come from the germline V gene. Trimming took off 1 base at V and 5 bases at J, with 12 bases between the two ends. The CDR3 loop spans 15 amino acids. Here the CDR3 DNA reads TGTGCCAGCAGCTTAGTCGGACAGAGAGATCAGCCCCAGCATTTT. Amino acid sequence: CASSLVGQRDQPQHF.

The gene calls are TRBV5-4 and TRBJ2-3, with TRBD2 matching over 10 bases. Germline values: CDR1 SGHNT, CDR2 YYREEE (reference sequence). The CDR3 has 14 residues. The trim removed 8 bases at V and 2 bases at J, leaving 5 bases unmatched. This CDR3 reads CASQREGDTDTQYF. CDR3 nucleotide sequence: TGTGCCAGTCAGCGGGAGGGGGACACAGATACGCAGTATTTT.

The chain has TRBV13 and TRBJ2-3; weak D call: TRBD1 (5 bases). From germline, CDR1 is PRHDT and CDR2 FYEKMQ (reference sequence). Trimming shortened V by 1 base and J by 2 bases, and 7 bases separated the two germline ends. The CDR3 has 14 residues. CDR3 region: CASSLDRPTDTQYF. As DNA, the CDR3 is TGTGCCAGCAGCTTAGACAGGCCCACAGATACGCAGTATTTT.

The chain combines TRBV10-1 with TRBJ1-1; 7 positions agree with TRBD1. Trimming cost V 4 bases and J 1 base; bases outside gene matches: 9. Germline CDR1 reads WNHNN; CDR2 reads SYGVQD (reference sequence). The length of the CDR3 is 16 residues. The CDR3 nucleotides read TGCGCCAGCAGTGGTCGACAGGGACAAGGGAACACTGAAGCTTTCTTT. Residues: CASSGRQGQGNTEAFF.

CDR3 region: CAWSRSGETQYF. The CDR3 nucleotides are TGTGCCTGGAGCCGTTCGGGGGAGACCCAGTACTTC. J is TRBJ2-5 and V is TRBV30, with D possibly TRBD2 on 5 matching bases. The CDR3 consists of 12 residues. The germline V gene has CDR1 GTSNPN and CDR2 SVGIG (reference sequence). The ends were cut back, 3 bases at V and 5 bases at J, with 10 bases in the middle.

The genes are TRBV2 and TRBJ1-1; D may be TRBD1 (5 bases). Trimming removed 6 bases at V and 6 bases at J, with 14 bases between. CDR1 is SNHLY, CDR2 FYNNEI, per germline. The CDR3 loop spans 13 amino acids. The CDR3 DNA sequence: TGTGCCAGCAGGGATGACTGGGGCGCTGAAGCTTTCTTT. Amino acids: CASRDDWGAEAFF.

The gene calls are TRBV10-1 and TRBJ2-5; TRBD1 is a possible D gene (5 bases). CDR1 and CDR2 from the germline V gene are WNHNN and SYGVQD (reference sequence). This CDR3 has 16 amino acids. V lost 2 bases and J lost 1, with 14 bases in between. The CDR3 sequence: CASSEGARWGQETQYF. CDR3 in DNA: TGCGCCAGCAGTGAGGGGGCTAGATGGGGCCAAGAGACCCAGTACTTC.

The V call is TRBV7-2, the J call TRBJ1-1, with no clear D. Looked up from germline, CDR1 is SGHTA and CDR2 is FQGNSA. The CDR3 length is 12 residues. Trimming took 3 bases from V and 4 from J, leaving 6 bases between them. The CDR3: CASSFTTTEAFF. CDR3 DNA sequence: TGTGCCAGCAGCTTCACAACCACTGAAGCTTTCTTT.

The V and J genes are TRBV7-6 and TRBJ2-3, with a tentative D call TRBD2 (5 bases). Germline CDR1 reads SGHVS; CDR2 reads FNYEAQ. The V and J ends lost 5 bases and 8 bases respectively, with 14 bases between them. The CDR3 has 13 residues. The CDR3 DNA sequence: TGTGCCAGCAGCCCAGGAGGACCGGCTACGCAGTATTTT. Translating gives CASSPGGPATQYF.

The chain is built from TRBV5-5 and TRBJ1-5; tentative D call: TRBD1 (5 bases). Trimming stripped 3 bases from V and 6 bases from J, with 13 bases between. Germline V gene sequence: CDR1 SGHKS, CDR2 YYEKEE (reference sequence). CDR3 length equals 14 residues. CDR3 nucleotide sequence: TGTGCCAGCAGCTACCAACCGACAGTTCAGCCCCAGCATTTT. It specifies CASSYQPTVQPQHF.

The chain combines TRBV30 with TRBJ2-1; D possibly corresponds to TRBD1 (7 bases). This CDR3 has 14 amino acids. The germline V gene has CDR1 GTSNPN and CDR2 SVGIG (reference sequence). The V gene lost 5 bases and the J gene lost 0 bases, with 11 bases spanning the gap. CDR3 nucleotide sequence: TGTGCCTGGGGAGGGACAGACTCCTACAATGAGCAGTTCTTC. This codes for CAWGGTDSYNEQFF.

This chain joins TRBV4-3 and TRBJ2-2; no definite D call. The V end was cut by 0 bases, the J end by 6 bases, with 8 bases between. Germline CDR1 and CDR2: LGHNA and YSLEER. This CDR3 is built from 14 residues. The CDR3 reads CASSQDLIAGELFF. In DNA form, the CDR3 reads TGCGCCAGCAGCCAAGATTTAATAGCCGGGGAGCTGTTTTTT.

The chain joins TRBV10-1 to TRBJ2-3; maybe TRBD1 (6 bases). V shed 4 bases and J shed 2 bases, with 13 bases lying between them. Germline V CDR1 and CDR2: WNHNN, SYGVQD (reference sequence). CDR3 length: 15 residues. CDR3 coding DNA: TGCGCCAGCAGTGGCCACAGGGAAAACACAGATACGCAGTATTTT. It encodes CASSGHRENTDTQYF.

This chain joins TRBV27 and TRBJ2-1; TRBD1 matches 9 bases. CDR1 is MNHEY, CDR2 SMNVEV, per germline (reference sequence). The CDR3 contains 15 residues. The trim removed 4 bases at V and 0 bases at J, leaving 1 base unmatched. CDR3: CASSSDRGSYNEQFF. The CDR3 DNA reads TGTGCCAGCAGTTCGGACAGGGGCTCCTACAATGAGCAGTTCTTC.

The V and J genes are TRBV2 and TRBJ1-1; D unresolved. Germline values: CDR1 SNHLY, CDR2 FYNNEI. The V and J ends lost 3 bases and 11 bases respectively, with 16 bases between them. The CDR3 spans 13 residues. CDR3 loop: CASSERAHQLAFF. The CDR3 DNA reads as TGTGCCAGCAGTGAGCGTGCCCACCAATTGGCTTTCTTT.

V and J are TRBV11-3 and TRBJ2-1, with a tentative D call TRBD2 (6 bases). This CDR3 has 14 amino acids. Trimming removed 1 base at V and 9 bases at J, with 13 bases between. Germline CDR1 reads SGHNT; CDR2 reads YENEEA. As DNA, the CDR3 is TGTGCCAGCAGCTTAGGGAGGGGCTCTGTTGAGCAGTTCTTC. It specifies CASSLGRGSVEQFF.

This chain uses TRBV7-2 with TRBJ1-1; 9 nucleotides line up with TRBD1. The J segment lost 6 bases and the V segment lost 5 bases, leaving 7 bases of the junction unmatched. Germline assignment: CDR1 SGHTA and CDR2 FQGNSA. CDR3 length equals 14 residues. CDR3 protein: CASSLRQGGAEAFF. The CDR3 DNA sequence: TGTGCCAGCAGCCTAAGACAGGGGGGCGCTGAAGCTTTCTTT.